This T cell receptor beta chain was documented in a study of beta chain features in type 1 diabetes. About the research overall: There was similarity between patients and healthy donors in age, gender and cell yields.

This clone was counted between two and nine times. The antigen remains undetermined. With 3 bases removed from V and 7 bases from J, the gap between germline ends came to 13 bases. Looked up from germline, CDR1 is SNHLY and CDR2 is FYNNEI. The CDR3 runs to 14 residues. The isolated RNA, all of it, was reverse transcribed, so expressed TCRB transcripts were what got sequenced. Generated by immunoSEQ multiplex PCR, the TCRdb table keeps only in-frame clones and is missing some. The top ten clones hold 0.03% to 0.04% of a sample with hundreds of thousands of clones, around 10% of them seen once. Study results and caveats: Sampled from patients, naive, central memory and Treg TCRB repertoires appeared more similar than those sampled from healthy donors.

Sampling consisted of one heparinised blood draw per donor, averaging about 116 mL. The TCR was taken from a young woman in good health. The specimen was naive CD4+ T cells from blood. V and J are TRBV2 and TRBJ2-1; D is perhaps TRBD2 (5 bases). In nucleotides, the CDR3 is TGTGCCAGCAGTGAGTTGTTCTCGGGAAATGAGCAGTTCTTC. Translated: CASSELFSGNEQFF. Variable domain in full (rest from reference TRBV2 and TRBJ2-1): EPEVTQTPSHQVTQMGQEVILRCVPISNHLYFYWYRQILGQKVEFLVSFYNNEISEKSEIFDDQFSVERPDGSNFTLKIRSTKLEDSAMYFCASSELFSGNEQFFGPGTRLTVL.